The 25 T cell receptor beta chains below were found in one sample sequenced in a study of blood T cell repertoires in COVID-19. Produced via immunoSEQ multiplex PCR; TCRdb's table is partial and in-frame only. In the table there are some 150,000 clones, roughly 86% of which are singletons. Material for sequencing was peripheral blood. These receptors were collected from a woman in her sixties or seventies who had recovered from COVID-19.

The J gene is TRBJ2-2, the V gene TRBV5-1; 8 bases are a match to TRBD2. This CDR3 region has 15 residues. J lost 6 bases, V lost 3 bases, and 7 bases had no gene match. Germline loops: CDR1 SGHRS, CDR2 YFSETQ. In nucleotides, the CDR3 is TGCGCCAGCAGCTCACCCGGGACTAGGGCCGGGGAGCTGTTTTTT. Its translation is CASSSPGTRAGELFF.

This sequence joins TRBV19 and TRBJ2-5; 7 nucleotides align to TRBD1. The CDR3 length is 13 residues. Germline CDR1 LNHDA, CDR2 SQIVND (reference sequence). V lost 6 bases and J lost 2; bases outside the gene matches: 3. CDR3 nucleotide sequence: TGTGCCAGTAGAGGGACAGCTCAAGAGACCCAGTACTTC. Protein sequence: CASRGTAQETQYF.

The rearrangement uses TRBV5-1 and TRBJ1-6; 8 bases fit TRBD1. V shed 2 bases, J shed 7 bases, and the junction held 2 bases outside the gene matches. Per germline, CDR1 SGHRS and CDR2 YFSETQ. The length of the CDR3 is 14 residues. The CDR3 DNA reads as TGCGCCAGCAGCTTCCAGGGGGCAAATTCACCCCTCCACTTT. It is translated as CASSFQGANSPLHF.

Ten or more counts support this clone. The chain recombines TRBV2 with TRBJ1-1; 8 positions agree with TRBD1. Germline V CDR1 and CDR2: SNHLY, FYNNEI. V gave up 6 bases and J gave up 5 bases; unmatched junction bases: 35. CDR3 length: 23 residues. In DNA form, the CDR3 reads TGTGCCAGCAGGGTGGACAGGGCTGGAATCCGGGGGCCGAGATTATGGGTATCGACTGAAGCTTTCTTT. Protein sequence: CASRVDRAGIRGPRLWVSTEAFF.

Only one count was recorded for this clone. The gene calls are TRBV7-2 and TRBJ2-3; D is uncertain. Trimming shortened V by 5 bases and J by 5 bases, and 8 bases separated the two germline ends. The CDR3 runs 12 residues. Germline CDR1 is SGHTA and CDR2 is FQGNSA. Written as DNA, the CDR3 is TGTGCCAGCAGCCTCATGCGAGATACGCAGTATTTT. Its protein is CASSLMRDTQYF.

This chain links TRBV19 with TRBJ1-1, with D perhaps TRBD1 (5 bases). Germline assignment: CDR1 LNHDA and CDR2 SQIVND (reference sequence). This CDR3 contains 21 residues. V lost 7 bases and J lost 2, with 35 bases in between. The CDR3 DNA sequence: TGTGCCAGTACCACCAATTGGGCAAAGGAAAGGGGATCGGGCGGAAACACTGAAGCTTTCTTT. It yields the protein CASTTNWAKERGSGGNTEAFF. Using reference TRBV19 and TRBJ1-1 for the parts outside the CDR3, the full variable domain is DGGITQSPKYLFRKEGQNVTLSCEQNLNHDAMYWYRQDPGQGLRLIYYSQIVNDFQKGDIAEGYSVSREKKESFPLTVTSAQKNPTAFYLCASTTNWAKERGSGGNTEAFFGQGTRLTVV.

The chain employs TRBV9 and TRBJ1-2; 10 nucleotides line up with TRBD1. The CDR3 runs 14 residues. After removal of 4 bases from V and 3 bases from J, the junction contained 3 bases not matched to a gene. The germline gives CDR1 SGDLS, CDR2 YYNGEE. The CDR3 nucleotides read TGTGCCAGCAGCCTGGACAGGGGGGACTATGGCTACACCTTC. It is translated as CASSLDRGDYGYTF. Full variable domain (outside the CDR3, taken from reference TRBV9 and TRBJ1-2): DSGVTQTPKHLITATGQRVTLRCSPRSGDLSVYWYQQSLDQGLQFLIQYYNGEERAKGNILERFSAQQFPDLHSELNLSSLELGDSALYFCASSLDRGDYGYTFGSGTRLTVV.

This chain connects TRBV27 to TRBJ1-5; D not certain. V lost 2 bases to trimming and J lost 9 bases, with 14 bases between them. Germline-derived CDR1 and CDR2 are MNHEY and SMNVEV (reference sequence). The CDR3 covers 14 residues. CDR3 amino acids: CASSLVLDGVPQHF. CDR3 nucleotide sequence: TGTGCCAGCAGTTTAGTATTGGACGGGGTGCCCCAGCATTTT.

The V and J genes are TRBV19 and TRBJ1-1, with D possibly TRBD1 on 6 matching bases. CDR1 is LNHDA, CDR2 SQIVND, per germline (reference sequence). The CDR3 has 14 amino acids. Trimming shortened V by 5 bases and J by 2 bases, and 12 bases separated the two germline ends. The CDR3 DNA is TGTGCCAGTAGTTCGTCAGGGGTAAACACTGAAGCTTTCTTT. It codes for CASSSSGVNTEAFF.

The J gene is TRBJ2-1, the V gene TRBV16; no definite D call. The CDR3 has 13 residues. CDR1 KGHSY and CDR2 FQNENV come from the germline V gene. V was shortened by 4 bases and J by 7 bases, with 11 bases between the two germline ends. Here the CDR3 reads CASSLTPVNEQFF. DNA of the CDR3: TGTGCCAGCAGCCTTACTCCCGTAAATGAGCAGTTCTTC.

V usage is TRBV10-3 and J usage is TRBJ2-3; 8 nucleotides agree with TRBD1. This CDR3 region has 16 residues. Trimming took 4 bases from V and 0 from J; bases not matched to a gene: 6. Per the germline V gene, CDR1 is ENHRY and CDR2 is SYGVKD. CDR3 loop: CAISGQGRGSTDTQYF. CDR3 nucleotides: TGTGCCATCAGTGGACAGGGGAGAGGGAGCACAGATACGCAGTATTTT.

The chain combines TRBV7-8 with TRBJ2-7, with 12 positions matching TRBD2. The CDR3 consists of 14 residues. The trim removed 7 bases at V and 4 bases at J, leaving 5 bases unmatched. Germline CDR1 is SGHVS and CDR2 is FQNEAQ. CDR3 sequence: CASMLAGGPYEQYF. Here the CDR3 DNA reads TGTGCCAGCATGCTAGCGGGGGGGCCGTACGAGCAGTACTTC.

V and J are TRBV6-5 and TRBJ1-1; D not resolved. The CDR3 runs to 14 residues. Per the germline V gene, CDR1 is MNHEY and CDR2 is SVGAGI. The V end lost 2 bases, the J end lost 4 bases, and 11 bases lay between the germline ends. The CDR3 sequence: CASSYRDEGTEAFF. The DNA for the CDR3 is TGTGCCAGCAGTTACCGGGATGAGGGCACTGAAGCTTTCTTT.

The DNA for the CDR3 is TGCGCCAGCAGCCAAGTCGTGACAGGGTGGTATGGCTACACCTTC. The encoded protein is CASSQVVTGWYGYTF. The gene calls are TRBV4-1 and TRBJ1-2, with TRBD1 matching over 7 bases. Germline CDR1 is MGHRA and CDR2 is YSYEKL. This CDR3 contains 15 residues. V was clipped by 1 base and J by 5 bases; unmatched bases: 7.

V and J are TRBV5-1 and TRBJ2-7, with unresolved D. Germline V CDR1 and CDR2: SGHRS, YFSETQ. V gave up 2 bases and J gave up 2 bases, with 11 bases separating them. CDR3 length: 14 residues. This chain's CDR3 is CASSLIPSTYEQYF. The CDR3 DNA reads as TGCGCCAGCAGCTTAATTCCGTCTACCTACGAGCAGTACTTC. Together with reference TRBV5-1 and TRBJ2-7, the CDR3 gives the full variable domain: KAGVTQTPRYLIKTRGQQVTLSCSPISGHRSVSWYQQTPGQGLQFLFEYFSETQRNKGNFPGRFSGRQFSNSRSEMNVSTLELGDSALYLCASSLIPSTYEQYFGPGTRLTVT.

The chain combines TRBV5-1 with TRBJ1-4; maybe TRBD1 (6 bases). Looked up from germline, CDR1 is SGHRS and CDR2 is YFSETQ. V lost 4 bases and J lost 0, with 19 bases in between. This CDR3 is 18 amino acids long. The CDR3 region is CASSAGQQGYATNEKLFF. The CDR3 DNA sequence: TGCGCCAGCAGCGCCGGACAGCAAGGATATGCAACTAATGAAAAACTGTTTTTT.

V is TRBV28 and J is TRBJ1-2, with D uncertain. Looked up from germline, CDR1 is MDHEN and CDR2 is SYDVKM. The CDR3 consists of 16 residues. Deletions cut 6 bases from V and 0 bases from J, with 17 bases between. The CDR3: CASRLTLTSSNYGYTF. The CDR3 DNA reads TGTGCCAGCAGGCTGACACTGACCTCCTCTAACTATGGCTACACCTTC.

The rearrangement uses TRBV9 and TRBJ2-1; TRBD2 might be the D (6 bases). V lost 0 bases and J lost 6, with 19 bases in between. The CDR3 runs 17 residues. Germline lookup yields CDR1 SGDLS and CDR2 YYNGEE. The CDR3 loop is CASSVDQGGRMGNEQFF. In DNA, the CDR3 is TGTGCCAGCAGCGTAGATCAAGGAGGGCGGATGGGCAATGAGCAGTTCTTC.

The chain is built from TRBV2 and TRBJ1-2; no definite D call. Germline values: CDR1 SNHLY, CDR2 FYNNEI. Trimming took 4 bases from V and 3 from J, leaving 12 bases between them. The CDR3 is 14 amino acids. The CDR3: CASSGAGSDYGYTF. The CDR3 DNA follows: TGTGCCAGCAGTGGGGCGGGGTCAGACTATGGCTACACCTTC.

CDR3 DNA: TGCGCCAGCAGCCAAAAAGGGAGCACTGAAGCTTTCTTT. Protein sequence: CASSQKGSTEAFF. This chain uses TRBV4-3 with TRBJ1-1; the D is unclear. V was cut by 2 bases and J by 4 bases, with 8 bases left in between. Germline V gene lookup returns CDR1 LGHNA and CDR2 YSLEER. This CDR3 is built from 13 residues.

The J gene is TRBJ2-7, the V gene TRBV2; TRBD1 is a possible D gene (6 bases). The CDR3 contains 14 residues. V lost 6 bases, J lost 1 base, and 13 bases lay in between. The germline V gene encodes CDR1 SNHLY and CDR2 FYNNEI. The CDR3 coding sequence is TGTGCCAGCAGCGATACAGGGATTTCCTACGAGCAGTACTTC. Its protein product is CASSDTGISYEQYF.

J is TRBJ2-2 and V is TRBV7-9; 13 bases align to TRBD2. Germline CDR1 and CDR2: SEHNR and FQNEAQ (reference sequence). Trimming cost V 3 bases and J 5 bases; bases outside gene matches: 0. The CDR3 totals 15 residues. CDR3 nucleotides: TGTGCCAGCAGCTTGGGACTAGCGGGAACCGGGGAGCTGTTTTTT. It codes for CASSLGLAGTGELFF.

The chain links TRBV18 to TRBJ2-3, with D tentatively TRBD2 (7 bases). V was cut by 2 bases and J by 5 bases, with 17 bases left in between. This CDR3 has 16 residues. Germline-derived CDR1 and CDR2 are KGHSH and LQKENI. In nucleotides, the CDR3 is TGTGCCAGCTCACCAGCAGCATGGGGGGGGCAAGATACGCAGTATTTT. It encodes CASSPAAWGGQDTQYF. Using reference TRBV18 and TRBJ2-3 for the parts outside the CDR3, the full variable domain is NAGVMQNPRHLVRRRGQEARLRCSPMKGHSHVYWYRQLPEEGLKFMVYLQKENIIDESGMPKERFSAEFPKEGPSILRIQQVVRGDSAAYFCASSPAAWGGQDTQYFGPGTRLTVL.

The chain links TRBV9 to TRBJ1-3; maybe TRBD1 (5 bases). Germline CDR1 reads SGDLS; CDR2 reads YYNGEE. The CDR3 is 13 amino acids. The V end was cut by 0 bases, the J end by 8 bases, with 9 bases between. CDR3 in DNA: TGTGCCAGCAGCGTAGCCGGGGGGGACACCATATATTTT. Translated: CASSVAGGDTIYF.

This chain connects TRBV7-9 to TRBJ1-1; tentative D call: TRBD1 (6 bases). CDR3 length: 17 amino acids. Germline CDR1 SEHNR, CDR2 FQNEAQ (reference sequence). V lost 5 bases and J 1 base, leaving 20 bases between the germline ends. CDR3 loop: CASSPVGTSGKNTEAFF. The CDR3 DNA reads TGTGCCAGCAGCCCGGTGGGGACATCGGGCAAGAACACTGAAGCTTTCTTT.